This T cell receptor beta chain was observed in a study of T-cell memory formation after mild COVID-19. Study outcomes and limitations: Clones contracting day 15 to 85 were balanced CD4/CD8; later expanders leaned CD4+.

This clonotype has a handful of counts. Its antigen is not identified. This CDR3 contains 14 residues. The ends were cut back, 6 bases at V and 2 bases at J, with 14 bases in the middle. Constant-segment primers were used for 5'RACE, and the resulting TCR alpha and TCR beta cDNA libraries carried sample barcodes and UMIs. In TCRdb, the 5' RACE reads were re-called with MiXCR into one record per CDR3 protein. The data contain hundreds of thousands of distinct CDR3 sequences, approximately 15% of them singletons. This clonotype originated in an adult woman who had mild COVID-19 (a few samples of this study predate the infection). Cell type and time point are not known. The genes are TRBV12-3 or TRBV12-4 and TRBJ2-7; weak D call: TRBD1 (5 bases). Sequenced: PBMCs or a T cell subset sorted from them (not recorded which). CDR3 sequence (DNA): TGTGCCAGCAGGTTTGCAAGGGGAACCTACGAGCAGTACTTC. Translation: CASRFARGTYEQYF.